The 20 T cell receptor beta chains presented below share a single source sample, sequenced in a study of cytomegalovirus exposure and HLA in healthy donors. Both 60 Vbeta primers and 13 Jbeta primers went into the PCR. Clones were sequenced by immunoSEQ multiplex PCR, and TCRdb holds only the in-frame ones, with some missing. The sample lists under 200,000 clones, 75% seen once, with 2.5% to 3.5% in the top ten. The specimen sequenced was PBMCs. The source of these receptors is a woman aged 45 to 65 in good health and CMV-seropositive.

The chain uses TRBV6-5 and TRBJ1-5; D not certain. This CDR3 is 14 amino acids long. V was pared by 6 bases and J by 7 bases, with 16 bases between. In germline, CDR1 is MNHEY, CDR2 SVGAGI. The CDR3 loop reads CASRRHGEGQPQHF. The CDR3 nucleotides are TGTGCCAGCAGACGCCACGGGGAGGGACAGCCCCAGCATTTT.

This clone was found once. The chain links TRBV5-1 to TRBJ2-7; the D gene is possibly TRBD2 (5 bases). CDR1 is SGHRS and CDR2 is YFSETQ in the germline V gene. CDR3 length: 15 residues. V was clipped by 4 bases and J by 0 bases, with 14 bases between them. The CDR3 region is CASSPWTGSSYEQYF. The DNA of the CDR3 is TGCGCCAGCAGCCCCTGGACGGGGAGCTCCTACGAGCAGTACTTC.

The V gene is TRBV29-1, the J gene TRBJ1-6, with 8 bases that match TRBD1. The CDR3 is 13 amino acids. The V segment lost 7 bases and the J segment 9 bases; nucleotides outside the gene matches: 8. Germline V gene lookup returns CDR1 SQVTM and CDR2 ANQGSEA. CDR3 loop: CSGTTGVGSPLHF. For the CDR3, the DNA is TGCAGCGGAACGACAGGGGTAGGTTCACCCCTCCACTTT.

As for this clone: Other DNA sequences in the same sample also yield this CDR3. This chain connects TRBV7-3 to TRBJ1-1; D not resolved. The CDR3 consists of 13 residues. Germline lookup yields CDR1 SGHTA and CDR2 FQGTGA. V was cut by 2 bases and J by 1 base, with 5 bases left in between. CDR3 loop: CASSLAGNTEAFF. CDR3 nucleotides: TGTGCCAGCAGCTTAGCCGGGAACACTGAAGCTTTCTTT.

The chain joins TRBV6-5 to TRBJ2-3, with 7 bases fitting TRBD2. The CDR3 totals 15 residues. Trimming removed 1 base from V and 3 bases from J; junction bases left unmatched: 4. Germline V CDR1 and CDR2: MNHEY, SVGAGI. The CDR3, as DNA: TGTGCCAGCAGTTACTATCTGGGAGGGACAGATACGCAGTATTTT. It is translated as CASSYYLGGTDTQYF.

The gene calls are TRBV2 and TRBJ2-3; D remains unclear. The germline V gene encodes CDR1 SNHLY and CDR2 FYNNEI. This CDR3 has 14 amino acids. The V end lost 8 bases, the J end lost 4 bases, and 16 bases lay between the germline ends. This chain's CDR3 is CASGELTGADTQYF. The CDR3 region has the DNA TGTGCCAGCGGCGAGTTGACTGGCGCAGATACGCAGTATTTT. Full variable domain (remainder filled in from reference TRBV2 and TRBJ2-3): EPEVTQTPSHQVTQMGQEVILRCVPISNHLYFYWYRQILGQKVEFLVSFYNNEISEKSEIFDDQFSVERPDGSNFTLKIRSTKLEDSAMYFCASGELTGADTQYFGPGTRLTVL.

The chain has TRBV4-1 and TRBJ1-3, with 7 nucleotides matching TRBD1. V was pared by 4 bases and J by 6 bases, with 6 bases of the junction left unmatched. CDR3 length: 14 residues. Per the germline V gene, CDR1 is MGHRA and CDR2 is YSYEKL. The CDR3 spells CASSLTGNENTIYF. The CDR3, as DNA: TGCGCCAGCAGCCTGACAGGGAACGAAAACACCATATATTTT.

V usage is TRBV5-1 and J usage is TRBJ2-3; no clear D gene. The germline gives CDR1 SGHRS, CDR2 YFSETQ. V was cut by 1 base and J by 0 bases, with 9 bases left in between. This CDR3 contains 15 residues. CDR3 sequence reads: CASSLSAVSTDTQYF. The CDR3 nucleotides are TGCGCCAGCAGCTTGTCGGCGGTTAGCACAGATACGCAGTATTTT. Filled out from reference TRBV5-1 and TRBJ2-3, the complete variable domain reads KAGVTQTPRYLIKTRGQQVTLSCSPISGHRSVSWYQQTPGQGLQFLFEYFSETQRNKGNFPGRFSGRQFSNSRSEMNVSTLELGDSALYLCASSLSAVSTDTQYFGPGTRLTVL.

The chain couples TRBV6-5 to TRBJ2-2; the D gene is possibly TRBD1 (6 bases). With 8 bases removed from V and 6 bases from J, the gap between germline ends came to 13 bases. Per the germline V gene, CDR1 is MNHEY and CDR2 is SVGAGI. The CDR3 contains 13 residues. The CDR3 nucleotides read TGTGCCAGCGGGGAACAGGGACCCGGGGAGCTGTTTTTT. Translated, it gives CASGEQGPGELFF.

The genes are TRBV6-6 and TRBJ2-2, with D perhaps matching TRBD1 (6 bases). This CDR3 region has 16 residues. CDR1 MNHNY and CDR2 SVGAGI come from the germline V gene (reference sequence). V lost 2 bases to trimming and J lost 0 bases, with 10 bases between them. The CDR3 sequence: CASSYQGQTNTGELFF. The CDR3 DNA reads as TGTGCCAGCAGTTACCAAGGACAGACGAACACCGGGGAGCTGTTTTTT.

This sequence joins TRBV7-9 and TRBJ2-3, with 10 positions matching TRBD2. Germline loops: CDR1 SEHNR, CDR2 FQNEAQ (reference sequence). CDR3 size: 17 residues. With 4 bases clipped from V and 2 bases from J, the junction kept 9 bases outside the gene matches. The CDR3 nucleotides are TGTGCCAGCAGCTCAATCCTTAGCGGGGGGTACACAGATACGCAGTATTTT. It specifies CASSSILSGGYTDTQYF. The whole variable domain, remainder taken from reference TRBV7-9 and TRBJ2-3, is DTGVSQNPRHKITKRGQNVTFRCDPISEHNRLYWYRQTLGQGPEFLTYFQNEAQLEKSRLLSDRFSAERPKGSFSTLEIQRTEQGDSAMYLCASSSILSGGYTDTQYFGPGTRLTVL.

The rearrangement uses TRBV5-1 and TRBJ2-3; 9 bases align to TRBD2. Germline CDR1 and CDR2: SGHRS and YFSETQ. V trimming: 0 bases; J trimming: 5 bases; junction bases outside the gene matches: 7. This CDR3 is built from 16 residues. CDR3 amino acids: CASSLGASGVRDTQYF. CDR3 in DNA: TGCGCCAGCAGCTTGGGTGCTAGCGGGGTAAGAGATACGCAGTATTTT.

This clone was seen a few times. J is TRBJ2-7 and V is TRBV2; 9 bases match TRBD1. This CDR3 is built from 13 residues. V shed 4 bases and J 6 bases; nucleotides not matched to a gene: 4. CDR1 is SNHLY and CDR2 is FYNNEI in the germline V gene. The CDR3 loop is CASSGTGEGEQYF. Written as DNA, the CDR3 is TGTGCCAGCAGTGGGACAGGGGAGGGCGAGCAGTACTTC.

The CDR3 spells CASSMPGQETQYF. CDR3 DNA sequence: TGTGCCAGTAGTATGCCAGGCCAAGAGACCCAGTACTTC. The chain uses TRBV19 and TRBJ2-5; D gene uncertain. Per the germline V gene, CDR1 is LNHDA and CDR2 is SQIVND (reference sequence). Trimming took 3 bases from V and 1 from J, leaving 6 bases between them. The CDR3 length is 13 residues.

The CDR3 DNA reads as TGCGCCAGCAGCTTGCTCGACTCGAGCTCCTACGAGCAGTACTTC. Amino acid sequence: CASSLLDSSSYEQYF. This chain joins TRBV5-1 and TRBJ2-5; D not resolved. The DNA end is more similar to TRBJ2-7, so the J call may be wrong. Germline V gene lookup returns CDR1 SGHRS and CDR2 YFSETQ. This CDR3 is built from 15 residues.

V and J are TRBV19 and TRBJ1-1; 9 nucleotides line up with TRBD1. With 5 bases clipped from V and 6 bases from J, the junction kept 13 bases outside the gene matches. Germline-derived CDR1 and CDR2 are LNHDA and SQIVND (reference sequence). The CDR3 sequence is 16 residues long. This CDR3 is CASSSNRGQSRAEAFF. In DNA form, the CDR3 reads TGTGCCAGTAGTTCCAACAGGGGGCAGAGCCGAGCTGAAGCTTTCTTT.

Here the CDR3 DNA reads TGTGCCAGCAGTGAAGCCGGGACAGGGGCTCTCTATGGCTACACCTTC. Its protein is CASSEAGTGALYGYTF. The chain uses TRBV6-1 and TRBJ1-2, with 10 bases fitting TRBD1. J gave up 4 bases and V 0 bases, and 5 bases lay outside the gene matches. The germline gives CDR1 MNHNS, CDR2 SASEGT. This CDR3 is 16 amino acids long.

This chain connects TRBV10-2 to TRBJ2-2; 9 nucleotides align to TRBD1. Germline lookup yields CDR1 WSHSY and CDR2 SAAADI. The ends lost 6 bases at V and 7 bases at J; junction bases unmatched: 6. This CDR3 comprises 14 residues. CDR3 DNA sequence: TGCGCCAGCAGACTACAGGGGGCCGGCGGGGAGCTGTTTTTT. Translated, it gives CASRLQGAGGELFF.

The rearrangement uses TRBV10-1 and TRBJ2-1; D may be TRBD1 (5 bases). The CDR3 is made up of 15 amino acids. V shed 4 bases and J shed 1 base, with 11 bases lying between them. Germline V gene sequence: CDR1 WNHNN, CDR2 SYGVQD (reference sequence). The CDR3 DNA sequence: TGCGCCAGCAGTGGCGGCAGGGAATCCTACAATGAGCAGTTCTTC. As protein: CASSGGRESYNEQFF.

The chain has TRBV10-1 and TRBJ2-1, with 7 positions matching TRBD1. V trimming: 5 bases; J trimming: 5 bases; junction bases outside the gene matches: 6. CDR3 size: 14 residues. Germline assignment: CDR1 WNHNN and CDR2 SYGVQD (reference sequence). CDR3: CASSPTDRDNEQFF. CDR3 bases: TGCGCCAGCAGTCCCACCGACAGGGACAATGAGCAGTTCTTC.